This TCR beta chain was profiled in a study of blood T cells in healthy people across ages. Study-level results: Long-lived and aged donors differed, with more naive CD4+ cells and higher diversity in the long-lived.

Alongside a J-beta primer mix, a sample-barcoded 5' primer served in a second PCR lasting about 7 to 11 cycles. TCRdb reanalysed the 5' RACE reads using MiXCR and keeps one entry per CDR3 protein. The table has approximately 320,000 distinct CDR3 sequences, 27% seen once; the top ten hold over 25%. Germline loops: CDR1 SGHRS, CDR2 YFSETQ. The CDR3 sequence is 16 residues long. Trimming at V came to 4 bases and at J to 4 bases, leaving 10 bases not matched to a gene. This clonotype was seen repeatedly, ten times or more. Its specificity is not known. Sequenced material: blood. V gene TRBV5-1 combines with J gene TRBJ1-4; 7 nucleotides line up with TRBD1. This receptor was obtained from a woman aged 70-85 years in good health. This CDR3 reads CASSLIAGGGNEKLFF. CDR3 in DNA: TGCGCCAGCAGCCTAATAGCAGGGGGAGGTAATGAAAAACTGTTTTTT.